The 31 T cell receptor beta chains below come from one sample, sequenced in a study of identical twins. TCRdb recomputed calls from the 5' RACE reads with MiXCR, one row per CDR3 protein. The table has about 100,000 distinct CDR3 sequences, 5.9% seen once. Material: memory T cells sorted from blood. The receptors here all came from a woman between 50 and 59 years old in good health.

CDR3 sequence reads: CASSVLGGEAFF. For the CDR3, the DNA is TGTGCCAGCAGCGTATTAGGGGGTGAAGCTTTCTTT. The V call is TRBV11-2, the J call TRBJ1-1; D possibly corresponds to TRBD1 (6 bases). The V gene lost 5 bases and the J gene lost 7 bases, with 11 bases spanning the gap. The germline V gene encodes CDR1 SGHAT and CDR2 FQNNGV. The CDR3 runs 12 residues.

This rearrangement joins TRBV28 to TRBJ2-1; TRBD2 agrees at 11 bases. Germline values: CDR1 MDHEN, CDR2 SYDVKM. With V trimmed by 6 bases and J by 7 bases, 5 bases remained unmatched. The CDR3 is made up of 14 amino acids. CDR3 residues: CASRRLAGWNEQFF. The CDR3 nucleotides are TGTGCCAGCAGACGACTAGCGGGGTGGAATGAGCAGTTCTTC.

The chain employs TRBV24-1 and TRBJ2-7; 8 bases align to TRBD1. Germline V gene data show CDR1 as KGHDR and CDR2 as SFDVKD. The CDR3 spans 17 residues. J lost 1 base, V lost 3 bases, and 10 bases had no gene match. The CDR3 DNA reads TGTGCCACCAGTGATCCAAAGGACAGGGCCGGGTCCTACGAGCAGTACGTC. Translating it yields CATSDPKDRAGSYEQYV.

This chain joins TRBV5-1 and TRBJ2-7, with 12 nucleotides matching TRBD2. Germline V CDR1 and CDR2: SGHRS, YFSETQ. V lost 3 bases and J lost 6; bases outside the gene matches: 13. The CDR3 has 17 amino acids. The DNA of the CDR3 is TGCGCCAGCAGCTCGTCTGGACTAGCGGGACTCTTAGCCGAGCAGTACTTC. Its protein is CASSSSGLAGLLAEQYF.

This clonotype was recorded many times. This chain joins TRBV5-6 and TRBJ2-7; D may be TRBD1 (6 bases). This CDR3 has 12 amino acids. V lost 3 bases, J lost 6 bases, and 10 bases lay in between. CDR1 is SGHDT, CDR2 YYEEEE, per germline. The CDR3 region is CASSSQQGEQYV. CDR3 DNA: TGTGCCAGCAGCTCTCAACAGGGCGAGCAGTACGTC.

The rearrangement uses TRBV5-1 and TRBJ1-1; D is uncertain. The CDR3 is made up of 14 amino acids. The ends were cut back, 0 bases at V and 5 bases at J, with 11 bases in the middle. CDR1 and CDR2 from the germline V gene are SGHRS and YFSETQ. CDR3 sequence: CASSLEAGRTEAFF. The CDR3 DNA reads TGCGCCAGCAGCTTGGAGGCAGGTCGGACTGAAGCTTTCTTT.

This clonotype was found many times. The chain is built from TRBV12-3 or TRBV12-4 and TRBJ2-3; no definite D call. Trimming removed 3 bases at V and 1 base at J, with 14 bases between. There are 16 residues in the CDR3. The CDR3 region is CASSFYRLGGTDTQYF. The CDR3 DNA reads TGTGCCAGCAGTTTTTATCGGCTTGGGGGCACAGATACGCAGTATTTT.

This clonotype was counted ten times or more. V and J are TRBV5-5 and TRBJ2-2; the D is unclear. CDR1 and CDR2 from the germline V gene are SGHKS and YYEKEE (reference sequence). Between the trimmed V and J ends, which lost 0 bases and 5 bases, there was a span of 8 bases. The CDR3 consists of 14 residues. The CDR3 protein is CASSLVAYTGELFF. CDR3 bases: TGTGCCAGCAGCTTGGTAGCTTATACCGGGGAGCTGTTTTTT.

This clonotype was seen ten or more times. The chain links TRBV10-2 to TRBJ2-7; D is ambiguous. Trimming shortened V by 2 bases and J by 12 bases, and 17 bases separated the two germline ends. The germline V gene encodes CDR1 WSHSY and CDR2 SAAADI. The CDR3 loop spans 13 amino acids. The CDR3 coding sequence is TGCGCCAGCAGTGAGCAGAGAGACCGTCCCACGTACTTC. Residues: CASSEQRDRPTYF.

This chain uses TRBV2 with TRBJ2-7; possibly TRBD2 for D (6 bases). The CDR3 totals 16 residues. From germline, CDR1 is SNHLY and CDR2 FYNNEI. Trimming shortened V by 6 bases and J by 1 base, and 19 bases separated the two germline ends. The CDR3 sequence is CASSASGGSLSYEQYF. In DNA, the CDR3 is TGTGCCAGCAGCGCCTCTGGGGGGAGTTTATCCTACGAGCAGTACTTC.

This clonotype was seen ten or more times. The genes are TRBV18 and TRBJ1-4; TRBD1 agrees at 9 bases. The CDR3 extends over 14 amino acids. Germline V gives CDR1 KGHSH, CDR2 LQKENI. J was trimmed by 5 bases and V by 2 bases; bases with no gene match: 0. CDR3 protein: CASSPGTGNEKLFF. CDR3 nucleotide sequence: TGTGCCAGCTCACCAGGGACAGGGAATGAAAAACTGTTTTTT.

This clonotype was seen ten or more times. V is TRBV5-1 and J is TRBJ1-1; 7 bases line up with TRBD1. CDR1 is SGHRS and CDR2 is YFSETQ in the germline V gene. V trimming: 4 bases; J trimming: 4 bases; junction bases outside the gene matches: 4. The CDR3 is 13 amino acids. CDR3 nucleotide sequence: TGCGCCAGCAGCGTGACAGGGCTCACTGAAGCTTTCTTT. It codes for CASSVTGLTEAFF. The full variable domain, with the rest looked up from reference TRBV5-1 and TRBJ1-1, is KAGVTQTPRYLIKTRGQQVTLSCSPISGHRSVSWYQQTPGQGLQFLFEYFSETQRNKGNFPGRFSGRQFSNSRSEMNVSTLELGDSALYLCASSVTGLTEAFFGQGTRLTVV.

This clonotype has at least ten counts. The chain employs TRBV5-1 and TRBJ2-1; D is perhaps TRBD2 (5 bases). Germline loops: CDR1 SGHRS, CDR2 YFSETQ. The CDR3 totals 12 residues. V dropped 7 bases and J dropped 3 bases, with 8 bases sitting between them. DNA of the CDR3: TGCGCCAGCTCCACTAGCTACAATGAGCAGTTCTTC. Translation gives CASSTSYNEQFF. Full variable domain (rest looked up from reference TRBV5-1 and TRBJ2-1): KAGVTQTPRYLIKTRGQQVTLSCSPISGHRSVSWYQQTPGQGLQFLFEYFSETQRNKGNFPGRFSGRQFSNSRSEMNVSTLELGDSALYLCASSTSYNEQFFGPGTRLTVL.

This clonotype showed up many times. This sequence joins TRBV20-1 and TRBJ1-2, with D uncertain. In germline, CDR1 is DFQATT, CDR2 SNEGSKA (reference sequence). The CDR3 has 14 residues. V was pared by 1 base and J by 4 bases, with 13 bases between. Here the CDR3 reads CSARAPDVIYGYTF. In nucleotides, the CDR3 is TGCAGTGCTAGAGCTCCCGACGTGATCTATGGCTACACCTTC.

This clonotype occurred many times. Here the CDR3 reads CSAADSGRGTGELFF. The CDR3 region has the DNA TGCAGTGCAGCCGATAGCGGGAGAGGTACCGGGGAGCTGTTTTTT. This chain links TRBV20-1 with TRBJ2-2; 9 positions agree with TRBD2. This CDR3 is 15 amino acids long. CDR1 and CDR2 from the germline V gene are DFQATT and SNEGSKA (reference sequence). The V segment lost 6 bases and the J segment 5 bases; nucleotides outside the gene matches: 10.

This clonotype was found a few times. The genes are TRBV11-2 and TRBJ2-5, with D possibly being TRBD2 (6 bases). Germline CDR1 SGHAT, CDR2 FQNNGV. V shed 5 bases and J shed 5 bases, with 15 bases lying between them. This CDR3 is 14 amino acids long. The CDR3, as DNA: TGTGCCAGCAGCCCAAAGACTAGTCTGGAGACCCAGTACTTC. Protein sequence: CASSPKTSLETQYF.

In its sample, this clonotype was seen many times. CDR3 sequence: CASSEPRAGGWTEAFF. As DNA, the CDR3 is TGCGCCAGCAGTGAGCCAAGGGCAGGGGGCTGGACTGAAGCTTTCTTT. V usage is TRBV10-2 and J usage is TRBJ1-1, with 8 bases lining up with TRBD1. In germline, CDR1 is WSHSY, CDR2 SAAADI. This CDR3 spans 16 amino acids. Trimming took 2 bases from V and 5 from J; bases not matched to a gene: 10.

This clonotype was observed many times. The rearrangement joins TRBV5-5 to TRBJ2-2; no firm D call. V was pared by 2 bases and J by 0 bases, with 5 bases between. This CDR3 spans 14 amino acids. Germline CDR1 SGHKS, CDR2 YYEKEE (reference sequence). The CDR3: CASSFNTNTGELFF. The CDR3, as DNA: TGTGCCAGCAGCTTTAACACGAACACCGGGGAGCTGTTTTTT.

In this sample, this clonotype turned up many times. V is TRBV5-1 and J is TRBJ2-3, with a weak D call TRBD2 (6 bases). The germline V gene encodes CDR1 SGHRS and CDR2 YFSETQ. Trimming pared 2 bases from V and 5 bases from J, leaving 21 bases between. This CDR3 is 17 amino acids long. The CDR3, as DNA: TGCGCCAGCAGCTTCGGAAACGGCGGGTCCGGGGGAGATACGCAGTATTTT. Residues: CASSFGNGGSGGDTQYF.

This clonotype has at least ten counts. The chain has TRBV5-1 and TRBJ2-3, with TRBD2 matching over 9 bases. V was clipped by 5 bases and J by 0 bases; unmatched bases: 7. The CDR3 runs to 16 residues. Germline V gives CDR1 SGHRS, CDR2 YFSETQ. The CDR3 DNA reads TGCGCCAGCAGACCGCTAGCGGGACCTAGCACAGATACGCAGTATTTT. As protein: CASRPLAGPSTDTQYF.

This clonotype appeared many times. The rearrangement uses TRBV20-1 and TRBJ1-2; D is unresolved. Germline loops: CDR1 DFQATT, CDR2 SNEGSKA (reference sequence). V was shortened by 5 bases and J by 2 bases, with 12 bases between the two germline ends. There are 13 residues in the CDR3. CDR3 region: CSAEEPRNYGYTF. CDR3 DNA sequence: TGCAGTGCTGAAGAACCCAGAAACTATGGCTACACCTTC.

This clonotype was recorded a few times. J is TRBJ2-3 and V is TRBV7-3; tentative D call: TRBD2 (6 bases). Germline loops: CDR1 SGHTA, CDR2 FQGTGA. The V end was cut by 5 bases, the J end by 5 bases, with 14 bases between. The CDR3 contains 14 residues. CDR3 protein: CASSLGGRGDTQYF. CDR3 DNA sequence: TGTGCCAGCAGCCTGGGGGGTCGTGGAGATACGCAGTATTTT.

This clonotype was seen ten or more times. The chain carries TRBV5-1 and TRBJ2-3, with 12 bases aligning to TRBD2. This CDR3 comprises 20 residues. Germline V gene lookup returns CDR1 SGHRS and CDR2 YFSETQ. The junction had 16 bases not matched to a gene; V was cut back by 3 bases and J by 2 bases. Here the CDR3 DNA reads TGCGCCAGCAGCTCTCTGACTAGCGGGAGTTTCCGGGGCCCCACAGATACGCAGTATTTT. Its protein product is CASSSLTSGSFRGPTDTQYF.

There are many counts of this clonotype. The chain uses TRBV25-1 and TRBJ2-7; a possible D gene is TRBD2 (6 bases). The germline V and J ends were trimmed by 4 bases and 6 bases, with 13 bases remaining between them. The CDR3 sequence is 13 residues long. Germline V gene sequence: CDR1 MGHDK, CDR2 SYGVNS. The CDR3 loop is CASSVGGNFEQYF. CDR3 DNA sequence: TGTGCCAGCAGTGTCGGCGGGAACTTCGAGCAGTACTTC.

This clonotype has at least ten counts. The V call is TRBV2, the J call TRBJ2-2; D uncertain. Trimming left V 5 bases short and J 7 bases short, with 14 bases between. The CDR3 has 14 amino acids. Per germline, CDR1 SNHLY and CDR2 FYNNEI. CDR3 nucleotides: TGTGCCAGCAGTCAAGGTTCTAGGGTCGGGGAGCTGTTTTTT. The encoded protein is CASSQGSRVGELFF.

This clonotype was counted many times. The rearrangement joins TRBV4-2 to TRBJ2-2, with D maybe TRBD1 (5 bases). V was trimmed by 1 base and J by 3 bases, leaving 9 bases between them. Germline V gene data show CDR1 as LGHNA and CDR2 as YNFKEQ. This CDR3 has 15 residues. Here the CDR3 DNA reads TGTGCCAGCAGCCAAGTTCGGACATACACCGGGGAGCTGTTTTTT. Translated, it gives CASSQVRTYTGELFF.

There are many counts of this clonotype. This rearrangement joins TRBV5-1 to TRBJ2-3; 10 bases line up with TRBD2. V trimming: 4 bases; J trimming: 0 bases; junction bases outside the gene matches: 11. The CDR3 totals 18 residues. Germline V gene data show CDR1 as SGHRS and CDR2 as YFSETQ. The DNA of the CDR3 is TGCGCCAGCAGCCCCGGGACTAGCGCCACCCCTAGCACAGATACGCAGTATTTT. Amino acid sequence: CASSPGTSATPSTDTQYF.

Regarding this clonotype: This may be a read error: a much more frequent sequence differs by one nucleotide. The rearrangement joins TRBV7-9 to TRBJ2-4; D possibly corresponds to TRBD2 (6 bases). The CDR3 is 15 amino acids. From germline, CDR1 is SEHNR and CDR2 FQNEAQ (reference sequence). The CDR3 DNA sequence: TGTGCCGGCAGTCCGGGGGACTTGGGGCAAAACATTCAGTACTTC. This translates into CAGSPGDLGQNIQYF.

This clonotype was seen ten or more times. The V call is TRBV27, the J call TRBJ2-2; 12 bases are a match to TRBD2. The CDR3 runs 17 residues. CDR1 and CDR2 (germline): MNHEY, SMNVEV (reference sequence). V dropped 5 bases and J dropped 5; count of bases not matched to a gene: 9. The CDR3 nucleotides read TGTGCCAGCAGTCCCCCCAGACTAGCGGGAGATACCGGGGAGCTGTTTTTT. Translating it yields CASSPPRLAGDTGELFF.

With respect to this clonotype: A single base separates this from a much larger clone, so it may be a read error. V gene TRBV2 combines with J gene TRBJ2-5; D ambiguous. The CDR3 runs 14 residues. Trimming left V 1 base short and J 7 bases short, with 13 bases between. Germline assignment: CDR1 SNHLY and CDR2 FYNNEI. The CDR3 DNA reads TGTGCCAGCAGTGAAGGGGGTGGTGGAGTGACCCAGTACTTC. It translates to CASSEGGGGVTQYF.

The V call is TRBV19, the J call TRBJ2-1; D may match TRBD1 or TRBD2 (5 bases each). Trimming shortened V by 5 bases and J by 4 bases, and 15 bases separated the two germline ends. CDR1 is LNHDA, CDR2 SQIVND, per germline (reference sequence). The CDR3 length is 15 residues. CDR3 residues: CASSRDRGMYNEQFF. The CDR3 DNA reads TGTGCCAGTAGTCGGGACCGCGGAATGTACAATGAGCAGTTCTTC. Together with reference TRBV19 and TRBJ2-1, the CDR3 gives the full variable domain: DGGITQSPKYLFRKEGQNVTLSCEQNLNHDAMYWYRQDPGQGLRLIYYSQIVNDFQKGDIAEGYSVSREKKESFPLTVTSAQKNPTAFYLCASSRDRGMYNEQFFGPGTRLTVL.